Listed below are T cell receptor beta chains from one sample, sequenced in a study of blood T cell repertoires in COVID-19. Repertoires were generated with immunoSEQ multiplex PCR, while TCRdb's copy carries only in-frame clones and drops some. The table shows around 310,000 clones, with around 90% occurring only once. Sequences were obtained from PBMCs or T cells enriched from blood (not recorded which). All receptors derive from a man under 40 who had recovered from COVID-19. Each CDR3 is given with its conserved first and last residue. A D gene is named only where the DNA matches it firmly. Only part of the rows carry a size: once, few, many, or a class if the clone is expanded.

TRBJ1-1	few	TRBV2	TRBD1	CASSERTGGVSEAFF	TGTGCCAGCAGTGAGAGGACAGGGGGCGTATCTGAAGCTTTCTTT
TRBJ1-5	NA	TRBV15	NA	CATSRDRLSNQPQHF	TGTGCCACCAGCAGGGACAGACTTAGCAATCAGCCCCAGCATTTT
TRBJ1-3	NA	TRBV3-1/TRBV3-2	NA	CASSQDIGTGNTIYF	TGTGCCAGCAGCCAAGATATAGGGACAGGAAACACCATATATTTT
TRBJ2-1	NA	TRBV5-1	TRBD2	CASSSSGGNSYNEQFF	TGCGCCAGCAGCTCTAGCGGGGGGAACTCCTACAATGAGCAGTTCTTC
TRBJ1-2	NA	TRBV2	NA	CASSSDLRTGYTF	TGTGCCAGCAGTAGCGACTTGCGTACTGGCTACACCTTC
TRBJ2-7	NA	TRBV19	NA	CASSIELQYEQYF	TGTGCCAGTAGTATAGAACTACAATACGAGCAGTACTTC
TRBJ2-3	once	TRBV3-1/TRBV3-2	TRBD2	CASSQVPGLARSDTQYF	TGTGCCAGCAGCCAAGTACCGGGACTAGCACGTTCAGATACGCAGTATTTT
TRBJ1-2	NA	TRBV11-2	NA	CASSLEPVGRAGYGYTF	TGTGCCAGCAGCTTAGAACCCGTGGGCAGGGCCGGCTATGGCTACACCTTC
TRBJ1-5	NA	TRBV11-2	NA	CASSLAPPDQPQHF	TGTGCCAGCAGCTTAGCGCCCCCGGATCAGCCCCAGCATTTT
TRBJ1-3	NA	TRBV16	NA	CASSQAWRLSGNTIYF	TGTGCCAGCAGCCAAGCGTGGAGGCTTTCTGGAAACACCATATATTTT
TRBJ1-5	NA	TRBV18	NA	CASSAGSNQPQHF	TGTGCCAGCTCAGCAGGGAGCAATCAGCCCCAGCATTTT
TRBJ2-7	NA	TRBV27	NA	CASSFRRSSYEQYF	TGTGCCAGCAGTTTCCGACGGAGCTCCTACGAGCAGTACTTC
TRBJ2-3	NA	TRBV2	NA	CASSEPLTVTESTSTDTQYF	TGTGCCAGCAGTGAGCCCTTGACGGTCACAGAGTCCACTAGCACAGATACGCAGTATTTT
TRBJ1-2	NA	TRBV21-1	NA	CASNGTSPSSGYTF	TGTGCCAGCAATGGGACATCTCCTAGCAGTGGCTACACCTTC
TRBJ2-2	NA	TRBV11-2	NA	CASSPSVNTGELFF	TGTGCCAGCAGCCCCTCAGTGAACACCGGGGAGCTGTTTTTT
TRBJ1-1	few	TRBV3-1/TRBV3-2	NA	CASHGGTTEAFF	TGTGCCAGCCACGGGGGGACCACTGAAGCTTTCTTT
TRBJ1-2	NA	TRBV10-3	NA	CAISERETGNYGYTF	TGTGCCATCAGTGAACGGGAGACGGGTAACTATGGCTACACCTTC
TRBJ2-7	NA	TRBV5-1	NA	CASSLAQGPYEQYF	TGCGCCAGCAGCTTGGCCCAGGGTCCATACGAGCAGTACTTC
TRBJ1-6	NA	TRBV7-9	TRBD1	CASSLAGGGNSPLHF	TGTGCCAGCAGCTTGGCAGGGGGTGGTAATTCACCCCTCCACTTT
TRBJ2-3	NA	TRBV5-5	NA	CASSSPTEADTQYF	TGTGCCAGCAGCTCGCCCACAGAAGCAGATACGCAGTATTTT
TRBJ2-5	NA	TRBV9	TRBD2	CASSRSGTSDQETQYF	TGTGCCAGCAGCAGATCCGGGACTAGCGACCAAGAGACCCAGTACTTC
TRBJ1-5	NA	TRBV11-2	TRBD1	CASSLEARTGDAGSNQPQHF	TGTGCCAGCAGCTTAGAGGCGAGGACAGGGGACGCAGGTAGCAATCAGCCCCAGCATTTT
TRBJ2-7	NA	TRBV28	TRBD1	CASSLDRENEQYF	TGTGCCAGCAGCCTCGACAGGGAGAACGAGCAGTACTTC
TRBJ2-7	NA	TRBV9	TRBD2	CASSVGSGGIPYEQYF	TGTGCCAGCAGCGTAGGTAGCGGGGGAATCCCCTACGAGCAGTACTTC
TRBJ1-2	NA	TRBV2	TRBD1	CASNPRGQDYGYTF	TGTGCCAGCAACCCCAGGGGGCAGGACTATGGCTACACCTTC
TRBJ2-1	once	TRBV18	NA	CASSGQRRDGNEQFF	TGTGCCAGCTCCGGGCAGCGGCGGGATGGCAATGAGCAGTTCTTC
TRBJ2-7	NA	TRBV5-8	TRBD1	CASSLGATGGYEQYF	TGTGCCAGCAGCTTGGGCGCGACAGGGGGCTACGAGCAGTACTTC
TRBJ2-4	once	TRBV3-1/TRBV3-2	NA	CASSQDLRGLAKNIQYF	TGTGCCAGCAGCCAAGATTTGCGGGGGCTAGCCAAAAACATTCAGTACTTC
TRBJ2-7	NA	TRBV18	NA	CASSLSGLTSYEQYF	TGTGCCAGCTCACTAAGCGGGCTAACCTCCTACGAGCAGTACTTC
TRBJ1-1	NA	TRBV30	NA	CAWATGTPNTEAFF	TGTGCCTGGGCAACCGGGACACCCAACACTGAAGCTTTCTTT
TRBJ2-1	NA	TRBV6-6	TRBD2	CASSSGLPYYNEQFF	TGTGCCAGCAGCTCGGGACTACCTTACTACAATGAGCAGTTCTTC
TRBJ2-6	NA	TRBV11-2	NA	CASSPRSSGANVLTF	TGTGCCAGCAGCCCCCGGTCCTCTGGGGCCAACGTCCTGACTTTC
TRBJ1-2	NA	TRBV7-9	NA	CASSLGTASRYTF	TGTGCCAGCAGCTTGGGGACTGCTTCCCGCTACACCTTC
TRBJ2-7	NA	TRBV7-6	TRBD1	CASSPKQGTAGEQYF	TGTGCCAGCAGCCCTAAACAGGGGACGGCGGGCGAGCAGTACTTC
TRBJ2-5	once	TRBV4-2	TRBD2	CASSQDRASGQETQYF	TGTGCCAGCAGCCAAGATCGGGCTAGCGGTCAAGAGACCCAGTACTTC
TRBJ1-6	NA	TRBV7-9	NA	CASSLAPGDSPLHF	TGTGCCAGCAGCTTAGCTCCCGGGGATTCACCCCTCCACTTT
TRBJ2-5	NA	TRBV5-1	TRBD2	CASSLPLAEQETQYF	TGCGCCAGCAGCCTACCACTAGCGGAACAAGAGACCCAGTACTTC
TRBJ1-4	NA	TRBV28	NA	CASQQGEKLFF	TGTGCCAGCCAACAGGGCGAAAAACTGTTTTTT